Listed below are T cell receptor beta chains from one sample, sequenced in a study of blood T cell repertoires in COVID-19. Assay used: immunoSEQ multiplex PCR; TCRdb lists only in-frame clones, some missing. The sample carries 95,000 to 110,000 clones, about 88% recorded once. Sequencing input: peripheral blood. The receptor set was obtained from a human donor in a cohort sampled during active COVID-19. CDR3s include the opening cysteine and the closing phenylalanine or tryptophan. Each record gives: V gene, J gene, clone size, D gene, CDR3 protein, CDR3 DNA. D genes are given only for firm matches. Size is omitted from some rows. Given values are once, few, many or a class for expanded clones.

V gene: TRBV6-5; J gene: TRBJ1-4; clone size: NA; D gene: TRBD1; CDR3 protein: CASRQGAGEKLFF; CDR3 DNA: TGTGCCAGCAGGCAGGGGGCAGGTGAAAAACTGTTTTTT
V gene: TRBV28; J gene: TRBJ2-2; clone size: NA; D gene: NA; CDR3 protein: CASSLLIFGTGELFF; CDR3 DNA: TGTGCCAGCAGCCTATTAATTTTTGGCACCGGGGAGCTGTTTTTT
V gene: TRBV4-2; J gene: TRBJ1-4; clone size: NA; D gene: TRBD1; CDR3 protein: CASSQDEGASEKLFF; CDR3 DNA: TGTGCCAGCAGCCAAGATGAGGGGGCCTCTGAAAAACTGTTTTTT
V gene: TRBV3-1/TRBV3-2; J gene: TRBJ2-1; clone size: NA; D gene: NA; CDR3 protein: CASSQLDYRSYNEQFF; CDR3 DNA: TGTGCCAGCAGCCAACTCGACTACCGCTCCTACAATGAGCAGTTCTTC
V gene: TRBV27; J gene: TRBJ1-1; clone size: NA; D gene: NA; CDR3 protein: CASSFGSQLNTEAFF; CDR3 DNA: TGTGCCAGCAGTTTCGGATCACAGCTGAACACTGAAGCTTTCTTT
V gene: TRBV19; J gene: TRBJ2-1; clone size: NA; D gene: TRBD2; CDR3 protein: CASASMEGTSGGLNEQFF; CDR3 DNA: TGTGCCAGTGCGAGTATGGAGGGGACTAGCGGGGGGTTAAATGAGCAGTTCTTC
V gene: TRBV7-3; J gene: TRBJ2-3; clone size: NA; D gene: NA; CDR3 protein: CASSLRGADTQYF; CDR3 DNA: TGTGCCAGCAGCTTAAGAGGAGCAGATACGCAGTATTTT
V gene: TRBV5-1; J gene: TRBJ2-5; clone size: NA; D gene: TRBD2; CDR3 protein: CASSAGLAGGGETQYF; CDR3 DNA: TGCGCCAGCAGCGCGGGACTAGCGGGGGGCGGGGAGACCCAGTACTTC
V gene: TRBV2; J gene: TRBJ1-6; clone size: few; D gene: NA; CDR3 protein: CASSDPRGNSPLHF; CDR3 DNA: TGTGCCAGCAGTGACCCACGGGGAAATTCACCCCTCCACTTT
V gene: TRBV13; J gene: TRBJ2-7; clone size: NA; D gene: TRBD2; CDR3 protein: CASSLVPGGSYEQYF; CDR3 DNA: TGTGCCAGCAGCTTAGTTCCGGGGGGCTCCTACGAGCAGTACTTC
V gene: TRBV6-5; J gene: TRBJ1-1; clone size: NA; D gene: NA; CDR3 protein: CASIPGVDEAFF; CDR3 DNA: TGTGCCAGCATCCCGGGGGTAGATGAAGCTTTCTTT
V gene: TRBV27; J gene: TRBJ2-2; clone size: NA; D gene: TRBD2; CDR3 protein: CASRTSGRGDTGELFF; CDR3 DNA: TGTGCCAGCCGGACTAGCGGGAGGGGGGACACCGGGGAGCTGTTTTTT
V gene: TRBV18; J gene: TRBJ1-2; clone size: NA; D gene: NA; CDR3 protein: CASSRLQGIEGYTF; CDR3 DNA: TGTGCCAGCTCACGCCTACAGGGTATAGAGGGCTACACCTTC
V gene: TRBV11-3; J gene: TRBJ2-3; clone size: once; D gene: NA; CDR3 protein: CASTYSGEDTQYF; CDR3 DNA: TGTGCCAGCACCTACTCGGGAGAGGATACGCAGTATTTT
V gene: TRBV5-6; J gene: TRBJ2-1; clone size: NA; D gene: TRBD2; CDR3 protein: CASNAGGGYNEQFF; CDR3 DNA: TGTGCCAGCAACGCGGGGGGAGGATACAATGAGCAGTTCTTC
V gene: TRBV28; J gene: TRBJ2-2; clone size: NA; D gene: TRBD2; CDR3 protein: CASSATLLAGDASGELFF; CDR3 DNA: TGTGCCAGCAGTGCAACATTACTAGCGGGAGATGCGTCCGGGGAGCTGTTTTTT
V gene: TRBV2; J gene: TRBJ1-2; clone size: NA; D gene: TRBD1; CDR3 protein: CASSEGQGRTYYGYTF; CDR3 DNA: TGTGCCAGCAGTGAGGGACAGGGGCGAACTTACTATGGCTACACCTTC
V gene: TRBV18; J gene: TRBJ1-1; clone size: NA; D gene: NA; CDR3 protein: CASSPPGARDTEAFF; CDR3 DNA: TGTGCCAGCTCACCACCGGGGGCCCGGGACACTGAAGCTTTCTTT
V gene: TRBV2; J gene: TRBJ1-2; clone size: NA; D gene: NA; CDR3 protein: CASRLTENYGYTF; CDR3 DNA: TGTGCCAGCAGACTGACAGAGAACTATGGCTACACCTTC
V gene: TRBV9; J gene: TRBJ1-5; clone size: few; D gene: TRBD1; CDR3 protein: CASSVTGGNQPQHF; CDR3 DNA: TGTGCCAGCAGCGTGACAGGGGGCAATCAGCCCCAGCATTTT
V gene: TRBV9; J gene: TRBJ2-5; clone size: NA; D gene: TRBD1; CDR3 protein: CASSLRTGEETQYF; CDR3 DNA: TGTGCCAGCAGCCTCCGGACAGGGGAAGAGACCCAGTACTTC
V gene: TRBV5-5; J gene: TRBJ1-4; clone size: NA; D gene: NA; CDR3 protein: CASSPLMLRVATNEKLFF; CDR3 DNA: TGTGCCAGCAGCCCTCTCATGCTGAGGGTTGCAACTAATGAAAAACTGTTTTTT
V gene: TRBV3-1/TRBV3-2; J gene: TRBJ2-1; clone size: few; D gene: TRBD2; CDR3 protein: CSSTPGLAANEQFF; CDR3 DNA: TGTTCCAGCACGCCCGGACTAGCGGCCAATGAGCAGTTCTTC
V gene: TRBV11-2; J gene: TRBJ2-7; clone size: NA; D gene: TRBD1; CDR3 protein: CASSTGQGLGYEQYF; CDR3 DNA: TGTGCCAGCAGCACTGGACAGGGGTTGGGCTACGAGCAGTACTTC
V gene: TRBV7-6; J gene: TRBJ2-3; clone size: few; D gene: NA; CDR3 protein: CASSLEPGDTQYF; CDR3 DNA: TGTGCCAGCAGCTTGGAACCCGGGGATACGCAGTATTTT
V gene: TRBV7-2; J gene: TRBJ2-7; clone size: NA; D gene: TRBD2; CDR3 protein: CASSLVLAGNDEQYF; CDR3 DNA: TGTGCCAGCAGCTTAGTTCTAGCGGGGAACGACGAGCAGTACTTC
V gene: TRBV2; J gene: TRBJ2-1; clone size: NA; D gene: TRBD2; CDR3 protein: CASSGGLAVEQFF; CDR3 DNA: TGTGCCAGCAGTGGGGGACTAGCGGTTGAGCAGTTCTTC
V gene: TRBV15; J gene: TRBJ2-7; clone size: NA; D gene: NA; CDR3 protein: CATSAFPEESSYEQYF; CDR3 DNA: TGTGCCACCAGCGCCTTCCCGGAGGAAAGCTCCTACGAGCAGTACTTC
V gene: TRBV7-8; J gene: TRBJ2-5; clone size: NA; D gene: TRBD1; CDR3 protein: CASSFRRTGPQETQYF; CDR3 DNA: TGTGCCAGCAGCTTTCGACGGACAGGGCCCCAAGAGACCCAGTACTTC
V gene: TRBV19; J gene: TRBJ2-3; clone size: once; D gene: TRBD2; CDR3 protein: CASSMGLAGGTDTQYF; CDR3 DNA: TGTGCCAGTAGTATGGGACTAGCGGGAGGCACAGATACGCAGTATTTT
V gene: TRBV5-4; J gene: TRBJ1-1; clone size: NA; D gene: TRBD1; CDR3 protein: CASSQLQGGTEAFF; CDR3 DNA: TGTGCCAGCAGCCAATTACAGGGGGGCACTGAAGCTTTCTTT
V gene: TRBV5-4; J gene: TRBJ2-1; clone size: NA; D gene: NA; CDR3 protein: CASSFQVLTSSYNEQFF; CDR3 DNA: TGTGCCAGCAGCTTTCAGGTTCTAACCAGCTCCTACAATGAGCAGTTCTTC
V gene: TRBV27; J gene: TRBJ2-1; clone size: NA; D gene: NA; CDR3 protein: CASSWGGGSYNEQFF; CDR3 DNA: TGTGCCAGCAGTTGGGGAGGTGGATCCTACAATGAGCAGTTCTTC
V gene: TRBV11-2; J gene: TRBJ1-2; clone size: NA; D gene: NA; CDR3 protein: CASSFAMSYGYTF; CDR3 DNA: TGTGCCAGCAGCTTTGCAATGAGCTATGGCTACACCTTC
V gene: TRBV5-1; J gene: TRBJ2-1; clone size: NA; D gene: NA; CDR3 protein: CASSLAAGSYNEQFF; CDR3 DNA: TGCGCCAGCAGCTTGGCCGCAGGCTCATACAATGAGCAGTTCTTC
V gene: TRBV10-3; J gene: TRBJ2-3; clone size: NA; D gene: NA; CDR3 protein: CATSLAPTSTDTQYF; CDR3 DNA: TGTGCCACCTCACTAGCTCCTACTAGCACAGATACGCAGTATTTT
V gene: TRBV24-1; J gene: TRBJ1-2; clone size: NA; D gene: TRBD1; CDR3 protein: CATSDPITGDYGYTF; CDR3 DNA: TGTGCCACCAGTGATCCAATAACAGGGGACTATGGCTACACCTTC